This TCR beta chain derives from a study of blood T cell repertoires in COVID-19. Turning to the study itself: The samples span acute and convalescent COVID-19 from the United States, Italy and Spain. T cells, B-cell-depleted T cells, or PBMCs provided the cDNA or gDNA that served as material.

Germline assignment: CDR1 SGHAT and CDR2 FQNNGV. Unmatched junction bases numbered 5, after V lost 6 bases and J lost 5 bases. The CDR3 is made up of 15 amino acids. Original data processing: Scientists estimated how many nucleated cells there were by amplifying reference gene primers. Clones were read by immunoSEQ multiplex PCR, and TCRdb kept only the in-frame ones, dropping some. V, J and clone size derive from that table, while D and trimming were established from the DNA sequence. The table shows a few hundred thousand clones, with around 90% occurring only once. This clone was seen once. Sequencing was done on a sample of peripheral blood. The TCR sequence derives from a woman aged 40 to 55 who had recovered from COVID-19. The rearrangement uses TRBV11-2 and TRBJ2-5, with TRBD2 matching over 14 bases. The CDR3 here is CASRGTSGSRETQYF. In DNA form, the CDR3 reads TGTGCCAGCAGGGGGACTAGCGGGAGTCGGGAGACCCAGTACTTC.